One TCR beta chain is described in this entry. No antigen is known for it. No clone much larger than this one lies a single base away; base qualities are absent. The data were taken from a study of blood T cell repertoires in COVID-19 (dated by TCRdb to 2020 to 2022). Describing the broader study: Collaborator samples came from the United States, Italy and Spain and covered acute and convalescent phases of COVID-19. The material from the prospective study consisted of cDNA or gDNA derived from T cells, B-cell-depleted T cells, or PBMCs. The dataset comprised deeply sampled blood TCRbeta repertoires from subjects exposed to, actively infected with, or recovered from COVID-19. The repertoires were released in a freely available public database intended as a resource for research on the immune response to SARS-CoV-2. The samples were drawn from the first 160 participants of the ongoing ImmuneRACE study and from 1,200 or so subjects provided by 6 global collaborators. The sample metadata nearly always contained a de-identified subject ID, COVID-19 status, age in years and sex. Where HLA class I and class II types were available, the types were taken from metadata supplied by the sample provider, not from assay-based typing.

The immunoSEQ Assay, a bias-controlled multiplex PCR, was used to amplify TCRbeta CDR3 regions from genomic DNA. Concerning the study's data processing: The number of nucleated cells in each sample was estimated by amplification of reference gene primers within the assay. To quantify the absolute abundance of each unique TCRbeta CDR3 rearrangement, sequence reads were collapsed and filtered. For each sample, productive Simpson clonality was calculated as the square root of Simpson's diversity index across productive rearrangements. The source is immuneACCESS, and TCRdb retained only in-frame sequences with V and J called. Part of the clones is not carried over; for the studies checked, unresolved V genes explain less than half of this, and the remainder is unexplained. Clone size and the V and J calls come from that table; the DNA yielded D and trimming. Within this sample are some 100,000 clones, with roughly 80% of them counted one time only. Approximately 5.6% of the sample is held by the ten biggest clonotypes.

Findings and caveats that apply to the study as a whole: How much clinical and demographic metadata was included differed by source and by participant, and the metadata was provided uncurated.

The collaborating institutions used their own protocols to collect whole blood in K2EDTA tubes. For TCRbeta analysis, collaborator samples were shipped as frozen whole blood, as isolated PBMCs, or as DNA extracted from either sample type. The germline V gene encodes CDR1 LNHDA and CDR2 SQIVND (reference sequence). For this chain, trimming is 7 bases at the V end and 4 bases at the J end, and the number of junction bases without a gene match is 12. Including the terminal cysteine and phenylalanine, the CDR3 comprises 16 residues. Here the CDR3 DNA is all that survives: 48 bases in frame from base 1. The receptor's source is a man aged 70 or older with acute or convalescent COVID-19. Sequenced sample: peripheral blood. Rearrangement joined TRBV19 to TRBJ1-3, with TRBD1 matching 8 junction bases. The sequence in DNA is TGTGCCAGTACCTCCCGCAGGGGGCTAACGGGAAACACCATATATTTT. Its product reads: CASTSRRGLTGNTIYF.